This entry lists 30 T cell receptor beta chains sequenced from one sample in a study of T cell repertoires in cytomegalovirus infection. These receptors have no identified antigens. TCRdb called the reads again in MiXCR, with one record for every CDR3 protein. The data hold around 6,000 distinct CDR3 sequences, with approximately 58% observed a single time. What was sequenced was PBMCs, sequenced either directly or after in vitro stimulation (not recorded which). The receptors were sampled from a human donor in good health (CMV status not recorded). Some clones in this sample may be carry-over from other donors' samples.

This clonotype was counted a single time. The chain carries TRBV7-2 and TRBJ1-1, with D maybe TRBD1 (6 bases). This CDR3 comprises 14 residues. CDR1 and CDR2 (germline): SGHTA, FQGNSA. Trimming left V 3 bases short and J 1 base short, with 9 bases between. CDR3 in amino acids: CASSLDRANTEAFF. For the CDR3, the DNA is TGTGCCAGCAGCTTGGACAGAGCGAACACTGAAGCTTTCTTT.

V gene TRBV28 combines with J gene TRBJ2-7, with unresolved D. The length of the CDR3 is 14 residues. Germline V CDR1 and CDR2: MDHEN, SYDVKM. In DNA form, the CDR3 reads TGTGCCAGCACTCCCACCAAACTACACTACGAGAAGTACGTC. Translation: CASTPTKLHYEKYV.

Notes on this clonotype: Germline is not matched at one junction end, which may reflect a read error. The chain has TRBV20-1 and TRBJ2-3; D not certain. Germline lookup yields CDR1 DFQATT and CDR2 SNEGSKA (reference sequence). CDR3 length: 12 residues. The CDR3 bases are TGCAGTGCCAGCCCCCTCCCAGATACGCACTATTTT. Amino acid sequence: CSASPLPDTHYF.

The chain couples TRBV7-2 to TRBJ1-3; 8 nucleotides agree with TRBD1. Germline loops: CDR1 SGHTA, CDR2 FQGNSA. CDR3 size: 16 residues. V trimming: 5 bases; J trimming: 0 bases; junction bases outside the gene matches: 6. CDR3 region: CASSGGQVSSGNTIYF. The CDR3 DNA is TGTGCCAGCAGCGGGGGACAGGTTAGCTCTGGAAACACCATATATTTT.

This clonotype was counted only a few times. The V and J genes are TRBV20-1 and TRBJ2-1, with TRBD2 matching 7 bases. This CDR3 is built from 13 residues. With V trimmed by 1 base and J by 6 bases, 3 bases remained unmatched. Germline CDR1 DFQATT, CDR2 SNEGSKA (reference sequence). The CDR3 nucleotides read TGCAGTGCTAGAGGGGACTACGTCAATGAGCAGTTCTTC. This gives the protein CSARGDYVNEQFF.

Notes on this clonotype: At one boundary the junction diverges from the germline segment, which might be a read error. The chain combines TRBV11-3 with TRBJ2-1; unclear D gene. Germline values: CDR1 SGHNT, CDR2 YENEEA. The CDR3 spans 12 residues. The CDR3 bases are TGTGCCAGCAGCGGATGGGCCAATGAGCATGTCTTC. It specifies CASSGWANEHVF.

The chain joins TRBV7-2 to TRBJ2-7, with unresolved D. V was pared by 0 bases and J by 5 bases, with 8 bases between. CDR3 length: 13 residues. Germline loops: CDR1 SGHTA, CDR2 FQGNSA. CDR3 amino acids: CASSLANSHEQYF. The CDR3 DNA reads TGTGCCAGCAGCTTAGCGAATAGCCACGAGCAGTACTTC.

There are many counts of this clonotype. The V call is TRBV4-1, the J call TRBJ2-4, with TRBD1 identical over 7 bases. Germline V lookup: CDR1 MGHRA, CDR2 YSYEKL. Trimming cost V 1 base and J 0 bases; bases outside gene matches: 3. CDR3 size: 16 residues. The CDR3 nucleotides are TGCGCCAGCAGCCAAGGAGGGGGCTTAGCCAAAAACATTCAGTACTTC. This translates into CASSQGGGLAKNIQYF.

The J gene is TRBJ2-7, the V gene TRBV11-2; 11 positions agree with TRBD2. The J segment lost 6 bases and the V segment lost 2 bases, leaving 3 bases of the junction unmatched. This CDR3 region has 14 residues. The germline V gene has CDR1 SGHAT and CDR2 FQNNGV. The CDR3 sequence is CASSLKLAGVEQYF. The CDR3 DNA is TGTGCCAGCAGCTTAAAACTAGCGGGGGTCGAGCAGTACTTC.

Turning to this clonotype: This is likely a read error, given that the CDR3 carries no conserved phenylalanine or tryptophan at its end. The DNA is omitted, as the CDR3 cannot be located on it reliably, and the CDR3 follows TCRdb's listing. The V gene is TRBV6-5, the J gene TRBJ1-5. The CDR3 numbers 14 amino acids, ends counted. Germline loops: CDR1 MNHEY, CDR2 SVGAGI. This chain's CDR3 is CASSMLQKNQPKHC.

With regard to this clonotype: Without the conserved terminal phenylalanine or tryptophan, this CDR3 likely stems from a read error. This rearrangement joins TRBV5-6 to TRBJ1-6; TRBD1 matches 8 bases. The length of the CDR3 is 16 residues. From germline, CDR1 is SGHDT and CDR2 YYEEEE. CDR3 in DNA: TGTGCCAGCCGCTTGGCTCAGGGGGCGCGTGGTTCACCCCTCCACTTG. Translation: CASRLAQGARGSPLHL.

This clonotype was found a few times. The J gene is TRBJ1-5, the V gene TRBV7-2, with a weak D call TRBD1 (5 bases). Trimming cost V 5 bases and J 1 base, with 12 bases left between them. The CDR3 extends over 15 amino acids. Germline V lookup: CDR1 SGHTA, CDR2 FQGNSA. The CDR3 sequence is CASSSRVGSNQPQHF. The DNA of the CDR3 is TGTGCCAGCAGCAGCAGGGTTGGGAGCAATCAGCCCCAGCATTTT.

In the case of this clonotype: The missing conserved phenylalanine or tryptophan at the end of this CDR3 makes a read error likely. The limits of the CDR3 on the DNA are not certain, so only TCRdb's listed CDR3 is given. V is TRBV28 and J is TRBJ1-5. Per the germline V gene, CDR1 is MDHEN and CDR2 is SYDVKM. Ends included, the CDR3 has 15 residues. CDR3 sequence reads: CASSPTLYSNQPPHL.

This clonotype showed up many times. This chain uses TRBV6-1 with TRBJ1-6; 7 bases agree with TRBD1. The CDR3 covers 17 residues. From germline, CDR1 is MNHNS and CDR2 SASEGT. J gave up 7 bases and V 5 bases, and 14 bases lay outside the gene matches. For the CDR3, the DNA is TGTGCCAGCAGTTTCCCCAGAGGGGGCCTTTTAAATTCACCCCTCCACTTT. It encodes CASSFPRGGLLNSPLHF.

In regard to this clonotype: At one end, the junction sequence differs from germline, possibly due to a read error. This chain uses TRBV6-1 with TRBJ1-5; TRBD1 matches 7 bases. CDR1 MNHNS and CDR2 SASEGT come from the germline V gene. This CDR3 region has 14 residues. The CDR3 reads CASSMGQTNHPKHF. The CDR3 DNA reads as TGTGCCAGCAGCATGGGACAGACGAATCATCCCAAGCACTTT.

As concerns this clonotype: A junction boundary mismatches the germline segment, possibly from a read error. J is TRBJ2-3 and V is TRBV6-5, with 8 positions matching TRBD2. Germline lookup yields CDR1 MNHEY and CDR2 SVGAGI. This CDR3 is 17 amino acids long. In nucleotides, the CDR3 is TGTTCCAGCAGTGACTCAGCGATAGCGGGATATGCAGATACGCAGTATTTT. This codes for CSSSDSAIAGYADTQYF.

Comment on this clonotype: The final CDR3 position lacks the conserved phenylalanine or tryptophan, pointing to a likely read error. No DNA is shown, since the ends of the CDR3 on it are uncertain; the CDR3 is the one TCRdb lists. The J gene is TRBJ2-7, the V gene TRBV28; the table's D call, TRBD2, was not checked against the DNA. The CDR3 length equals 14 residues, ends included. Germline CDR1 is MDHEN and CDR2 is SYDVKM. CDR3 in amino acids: CARTPTQLDYEQSL.

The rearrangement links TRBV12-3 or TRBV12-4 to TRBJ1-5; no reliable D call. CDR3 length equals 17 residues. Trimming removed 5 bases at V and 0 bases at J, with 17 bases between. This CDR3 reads CASSQETIQNSNQPQHF. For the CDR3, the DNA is TGTGCCAGCAGTCAGGAGACAATCCAGAATAGCAATCAGCCCCAGCATTTT.

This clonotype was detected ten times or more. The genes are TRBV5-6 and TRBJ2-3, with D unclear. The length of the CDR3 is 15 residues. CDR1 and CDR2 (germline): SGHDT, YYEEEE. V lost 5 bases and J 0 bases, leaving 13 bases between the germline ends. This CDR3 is CASRYRLTSTDTQYF. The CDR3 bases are TGTGCCAGCAGATATAGATTAACTAGCACAGATACGCAGTATTTT.

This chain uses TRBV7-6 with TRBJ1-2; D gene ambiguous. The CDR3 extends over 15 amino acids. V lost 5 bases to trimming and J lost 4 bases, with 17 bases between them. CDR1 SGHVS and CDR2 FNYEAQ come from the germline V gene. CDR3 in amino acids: CASSPCPKWGYGYTF. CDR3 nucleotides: TGTGCCAGCAGCCCCTGTCCTAAGTGGGGCTATGGCTACACCTTC.

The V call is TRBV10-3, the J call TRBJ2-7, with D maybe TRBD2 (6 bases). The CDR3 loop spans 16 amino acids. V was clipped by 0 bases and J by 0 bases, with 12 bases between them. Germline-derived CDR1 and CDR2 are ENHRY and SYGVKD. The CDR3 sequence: CAISESVGSTSYEQYF. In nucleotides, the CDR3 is TGTGCCATCAGTGAGTCGGTCGGGAGCACCTCCTACGAGCAGTACTTC.

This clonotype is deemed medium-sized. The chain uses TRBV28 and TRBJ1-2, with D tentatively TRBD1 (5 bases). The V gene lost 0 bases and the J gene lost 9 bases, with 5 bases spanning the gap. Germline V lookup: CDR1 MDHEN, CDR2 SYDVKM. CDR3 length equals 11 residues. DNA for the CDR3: TGTGCCAGCAGTTTATGGGACAGCTACACCTTC. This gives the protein CASSLWDSYTF.

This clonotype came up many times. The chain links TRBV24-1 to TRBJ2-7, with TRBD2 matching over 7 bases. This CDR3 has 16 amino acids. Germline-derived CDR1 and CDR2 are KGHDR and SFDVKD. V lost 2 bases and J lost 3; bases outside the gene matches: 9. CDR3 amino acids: CATSDSGAGRSYEQYF. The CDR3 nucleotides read TGTGCCACCAGTGATTCGGGAGCGGGACGGAGCTACGAGCAGTACTTC.

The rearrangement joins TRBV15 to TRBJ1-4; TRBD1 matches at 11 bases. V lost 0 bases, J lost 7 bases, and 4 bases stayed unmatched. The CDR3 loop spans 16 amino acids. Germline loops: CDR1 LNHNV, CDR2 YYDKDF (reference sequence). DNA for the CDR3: TGTGCCACCAGCAGAGAAATGGGACAGGGGGTTGAAAAACTGTTTTTT. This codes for CATSREMGQGVEKLFF.

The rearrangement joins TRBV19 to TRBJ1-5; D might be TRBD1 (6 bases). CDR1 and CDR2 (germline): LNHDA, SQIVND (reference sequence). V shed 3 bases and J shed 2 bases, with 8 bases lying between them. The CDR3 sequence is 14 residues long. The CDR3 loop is CASSIQGRNQPQHF. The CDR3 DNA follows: TGTGCCAGTAGTATTCAGGGGCGCAATCAGCCCCAGCATTTT.

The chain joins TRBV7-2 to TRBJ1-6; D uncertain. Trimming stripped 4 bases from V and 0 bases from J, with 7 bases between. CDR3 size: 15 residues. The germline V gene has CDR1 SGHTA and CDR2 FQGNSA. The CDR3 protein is CASSSRSSYNSPLHF. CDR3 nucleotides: TGTGCCAGCAGCTCTAGGAGCTCCTATAATTCACCCCTCCACTTT.

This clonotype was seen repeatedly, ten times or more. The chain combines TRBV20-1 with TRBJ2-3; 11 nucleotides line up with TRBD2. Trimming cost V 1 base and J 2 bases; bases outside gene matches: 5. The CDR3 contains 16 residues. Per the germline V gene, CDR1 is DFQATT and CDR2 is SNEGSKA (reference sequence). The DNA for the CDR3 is TGCAGTGCTAGAGCCGCACTAGCGGGGGACACAGATACGCAGTATTTT. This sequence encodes CSARAALAGDTDTQYF.

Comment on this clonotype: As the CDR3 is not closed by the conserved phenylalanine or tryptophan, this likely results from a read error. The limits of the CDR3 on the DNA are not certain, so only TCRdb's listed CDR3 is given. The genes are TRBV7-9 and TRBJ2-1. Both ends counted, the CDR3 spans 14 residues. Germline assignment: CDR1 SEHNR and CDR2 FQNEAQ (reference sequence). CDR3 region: CASSRDPTDNEQLL.

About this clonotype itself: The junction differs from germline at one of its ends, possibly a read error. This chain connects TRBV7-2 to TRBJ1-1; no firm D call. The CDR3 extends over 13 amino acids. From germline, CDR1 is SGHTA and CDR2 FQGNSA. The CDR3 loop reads CAISPGWNTDAFF. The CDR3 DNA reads TGTGCCATCAGCCCCGGGTGGAACACGGATGCTTTCTTT.

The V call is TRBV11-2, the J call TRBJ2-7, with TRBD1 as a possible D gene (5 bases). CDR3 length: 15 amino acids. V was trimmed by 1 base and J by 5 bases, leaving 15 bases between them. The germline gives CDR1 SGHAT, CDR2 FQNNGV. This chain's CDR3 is CASSLVGRVQDEQYF. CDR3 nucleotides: TGTGCCAGCAGCTTAGTCGGCAGGGTACAGGACGAGCAGTACTTC.